This TCR beta chain originates from a study of blood T cell repertoires in COVID-19. Study overall: Researchers got acute and convalescent COVID-19 samples from the United States, Italy and Spain. PBMCs, B-cell-depleted T cells, or T cells provided the cDNA or gDNA that made up the material.

In the authors' workflow: Reference gene primer amplification gave nucleated cell count estimates. Here immunoSEQ multiplex PCR was the method, and the copy in TCRdb shows in-frame clones only, minus some. V and J calls and clone size follow that table, whereas D and trimming were derived from the DNA. The data contain about 99,000 clones, more than 75% of them singletons. Trimming stripped 2 bases from V and 2 bases from J, with 14 bases between. The CDR3 runs to 15 residues. Germline V gives CDR1 SGHNT, CDR2 YYREEE (reference sequence). This receptor was taken from a man between 60 and 75 years old with acute or convalescent COVID-19. This chain links TRBV5-4 with TRBJ2-7; D perhaps matches TRBD1 (5 bases). The sample was peripheral blood. CDR3 residues: CASSFPGHDPYEQYF. Here the CDR3 DNA reads TGTGCCAGCAGCTTCCCCGGACACGACCCCTACGAGCAGTACTTC.